The following is a T cell receptor beta chain sequence with its context. The entry originates in a study of blood T cell repertoires in COVID-19. Some clones are missing from TCRdb's copy, which holds only in-frame ones; the method was immunoSEQ multiplex PCR. The table shows about 350,000 clones, with about 88% occurring only once. Germline lookup yields CDR1 SEHNR and CDR2 FQNEAQ (reference sequence). The CDR3 is made up of 14 amino acids. Deletions cut 5 bases from V and 2 bases from J, with 12 bases between. This TCR was recovered from a woman in her 30s who had recovered from COVID-19. The sequenced sample consisted of PBMCs or T cells enriched from blood (not recorded which). V gene TRBV7-9 combines with J gene TRBJ1-1; tentative D call: TRBD1 (5 bases). CDR3 bases: TGTGCCAGCAGCATGACAGAAGGTAACACTGAAGCTTTCTTT. It yields the protein CASSMTEGNTEAFF. Combining the CDR3 with reference TRBV7-9 and TRBJ1-1 gives the whole variable domain DTGVSQNPRHKITKRGQNVTFRCDPISEHNRLYWYRQTLGQGPEFLTYFQNEAQLEKSRLLSDRFSAERPKGSFSTLEIQRTEQGDSAMYLCASSMTEGNTEAFFGQGTRLTVV.